Listed here is a single TCR beta chain. Antigen: not known. The entry originates in a study of T cell responses to AZD1222 COVID-19 vaccine. Germline lookup yields CDR1 LGHDT and CDR2 YNNKEL (reference sequence). V lost 6 bases and J lost 0, with 9 bases in between. The CDR3 runs to 13 residues. Study-level findings and limits: The study reported that nearly half of spike-specific TCRs target unmutated variant regions. Donors in the cohort were predominantly white British and more often female, and clonal diversity was possibly underestimated.

Second doses that came at about 4 or about 12 weeks were put together. Profiled with immunoSEQ multiplex PCR; TCRdb holds only in-frame clones, not every one. This sample has around 80,000 clones, with less than 95% found just once. This sequence joins TRBV3-1 (or the pseudogene TRBV3-2) and TRBJ2-7; weak D call: TRBD2 (5 bases). This receptor was obtained from an adult who received the AZD1222 COVID-19 vaccine. Here the sequenced sample was peripheral blood, taken 28 days after the second AZD1222 dose. The CDR3 nucleotides read TGTGCCAGCAGAGAGGGCAGCTCCTACGAGCAGTACTTC. Residues: CASREGSSYEQYF.